What follows are 7 T cell receptor beta chains derived from one specimen sequenced in a study of beta chain features in type 1 diabetes. TCRB transcripts that were expressed got sequenced, as all of the isolated RNA had been reverse transcribed. Profiling relied on immunoSEQ multiplex PCR, and the TCRdb table lists in-frame clones only, not all of them. This repertoire shows about 140,000 clones, about 7% found once; its top ten account for about 1.4%. The sample was central memory CD4+ T cells from blood. These receptors came from a woman in her twenties or thirties in good health.

This clone was counted a few times. The chain recombines TRBV4-3 with TRBJ2-2; 8 bases align to TRBD1. Germline V lookup: CDR1 LGHNA, CDR2 YSLEER. This CDR3 has 19 amino acids. V was pared by 3 bases and J by 1 base, with 13 bases of the junction left unmatched. The CDR3 nucleotides are TGCGCCAGCAGCCAGTCGGCGCGGACAGGACAGGGGAACACCGGGGAGCTGTTTTTT. Amino acid sequence: CASSQSARTGQGNTGELFF.

This clone was counted at least ten times. The chain carries TRBV29-1 and TRBJ1-2, with 9 positions matching TRBD1. The trim removed 6 bases at V and 8 bases at J, leaving 7 bases unmatched. Germline V gene sequence: CDR1 SQVTM, CDR2 ANQGSEA. The CDR3 runs to 12 residues. This CDR3 is CSVGGTGRGYTF. The CDR3 region has the DNA TGCAGCGTGGGGGGGACAGGGAGAGGCTACACCTTC.

This clone was detected a few times. The V and J genes are TRBV28 and TRBJ2-7; 7 bases line up with TRBD1. Trimming cost V 7 bases and J 2 bases; bases outside gene matches: 11. CDR1 MDHEN and CDR2 SYDVKM come from the germline V gene. The CDR3 has 15 residues. The CDR3 DNA reads TGTGCCAGCAATATTCCGGGACAGCATACCTACGAGCAGTACTTC. Its translation is CASNIPGQHTYEQYF.

This clone showed up just a few times. This chain joins TRBV14 and TRBJ2-1, with TRBD2 as a possible D gene (5 bases). The CDR3 sequence is 15 residues long. Germline values: CDR1 SGHDN, CDR2 FVKESK. Trimming shortened V by 1 base and J by 5 bases, and 12 bases separated the two germline ends. This CDR3 is CASSQGLTGNNEQFF. The CDR3 coding sequence is TGTGCCAGCAGCCAAGGATTGACGGGGAACAATGAGCAGTTCTTC. The whole variable domain, remainder taken from reference TRBV14 and TRBJ2-1, is EAGVTQFPSHSVIEKGQTVTLRCDPISGHDNLYWYRRVMGKEIKFLLHFVKESKQDESGMPNNRFLAERTGGTYSTLKVQPAELEDSGVYFCASSQGLTGNNEQFFGPGTRLTVL.

The chain couples TRBV19 to TRBJ1-1, with 9 bases lining up with TRBD1. V trimming: 7 bases; J trimming: 4 bases; junction bases outside the gene matches: 7. CDR3 length: 14 residues. Germline V gene lookup returns CDR1 LNHDA and CDR2 SQIVND (reference sequence). For the CDR3, the DNA is TGTGCCAGTAAACCGACAGGGGGAGGCACTGAAGCTTTCTTT. This gives the protein CASKPTGGGTEAFF.

This clone was observed a few times. The chain has TRBV7-2 and TRBJ1-1, with D possibly matching TRBD1 (5 bases). The CDR3 covers 14 residues. Germline CDR1 is SGHTA and CDR2 is FQGNSA. The V end lost 3 bases, the J end lost 2 bases, and 10 bases lay between the germline ends. The CDR3 DNA reads TGTGCCAGCAGCTTTCGGGACTTAAACACTGAAGCTTTCTTT. As protein: CASSFRDLNTEAFF.

The gene calls are TRBV28 and TRBJ2-4; the D is unclear. The CDR3 runs 11 residues. Per the germline V gene, CDR1 is MDHEN and CDR2 is SYDVKM. Trimming removed 3 bases from V and 10 bases from J, with 7 bases in between. The CDR3 sequence: CASSFQTIQYF. The DNA for the CDR3 is TGTGCCAGCAGTTTCCAGACAATTCAGTACTTC. Looking up the rest from reference TRBV28 and TRBJ2-4 gives the full variable domain: DVKVTQSSRYLVKRTGEKVFLECVQDMDHENMFWYRQDPGLGLRLIYFSYDVKMKEKGDIPEGYSVSREKKERFSLILESASTNQTSMYLCASSFQTIQYFGAGTRLSVL.